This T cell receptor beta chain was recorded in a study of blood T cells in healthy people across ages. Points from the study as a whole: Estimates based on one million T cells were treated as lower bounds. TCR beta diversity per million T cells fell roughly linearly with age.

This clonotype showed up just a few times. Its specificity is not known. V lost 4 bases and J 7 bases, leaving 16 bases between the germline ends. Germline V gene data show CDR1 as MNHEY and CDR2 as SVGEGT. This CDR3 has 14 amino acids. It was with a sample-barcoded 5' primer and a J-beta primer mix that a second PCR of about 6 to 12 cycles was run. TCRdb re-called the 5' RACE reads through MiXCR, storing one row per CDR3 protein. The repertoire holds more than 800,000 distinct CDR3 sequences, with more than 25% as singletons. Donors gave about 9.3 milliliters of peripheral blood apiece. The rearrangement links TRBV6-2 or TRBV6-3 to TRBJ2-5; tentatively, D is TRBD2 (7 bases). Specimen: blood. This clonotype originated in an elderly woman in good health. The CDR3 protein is CASSFKGGVWTQYF. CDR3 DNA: TGTGCCAGCAGTTTCAAGGGGGGGGTATGGACCCAGTACTTC.